This TCR beta chain was documented in a study of neurological immune-mediated disorders. V shed 3 bases and J shed 4 bases, with 10 bases lying between them. This CDR3 contains 13 residues. The sample holds many counts of this clonotype. Described time point: technical triplicate 3. TCRdb ran MiXCR on the 5' RACE reads and lists one entry per CDR3 protein. The profile covers about 45,000 distinct CDR3 sequences, with about 22% appearing a single time and approximately 4.3% taken by the ten largest. The V call is TRBV12-3 or TRBV12-4, the J call TRBJ2-7, with no clear D. The clonotype originates from a man aged 60 to 69 with HTLV-1-associated myelopathy (HAM/TSP). Source material: PBMCs. The CDR3: CASSFAEKYEQYF. DNA of the CDR3: TGTGCCAGCAGTTTTGCCGAGAAGTACGAGCAGTACTTC.